These T cell receptor beta chains were read from a single sample in a study of blood T cell repertoires in COVID-19. TCRdb keeps only in-frame clones here, not all; method: immunoSEQ multiplex PCR. The table has approximately 350,000 clones, about nine tenths seen once. Input material: peripheral blood. These TCRs come from a woman between 70 and 85 years old with COVID-19, enrolled during active disease. Both conserved end residues are part of each CDR3. The D gene is left open where the match is weak.

length | J | V | D | CDR3
14 | TRBJ1-5 | TRBV11-2 | - | CASSPVGGNQPQHF
16 | TRBJ1-1 | TRBV19 | - | CASSTRQASLNTEAFF
13 | TRBJ2-3 | TRBV15 | - | CATSMASTDTQYF
15 | TRBJ1-4 | TRBV7-9 | TRBD1 | CASSRGTGEDEKLFF
17 | TRBJ2-1 | TRBV4-1 | - | CASSQGLTSVSYNEQFF
14 | TRBJ1-2 | TRBV9 | - | CASSPGGGRDGYTF
17 | TRBJ2-3 | TRBV7-3 | TRBD2 | CASSLRASGERTDTQYF
12 | TRBJ1-1 | TRBV24-1 | - | CATRGPNTEAFF
12 | TRBJ1-1 | TRBV9 | - | CASSPLNTEAFF
12 | TRBJ1-2 | TRBV2 | - | CASSEGPPGYTF
16 | TRBJ1-6 | TRBV4-1 | TRBD1 | CASSQDRDSYNSPLHF
16 | TRBJ1-3 | TRBV11-2 | TRBD1 | CASSSGTGNSGNTIYF
14 | TRBJ1-2 | TRBV29-1 | - | CSVKQGGPGYGYTF
17 | TRBJ2-4 | TRBV27 | TRBD1 | CASSSSPGQVAKNIQYF
13 | TRBJ2-3 | TRBV7-9 | - | CASSFQGTDTQYF
15 | TRBJ1-2 | TRBV12-5 | - | CASGYQGLANYGYTF
14 | TRBJ2-4 | TRBV19 | - | CASSISAGMDIQYF
14 | TRBJ2-2 | TRBV10-2 | - | CATPGGSNTGELFF
13 | TRBJ2-5 | TRBV2 | - | CASSDYYQETQYF
16 | TRBJ1-6 | TRBV7-9 | TRBD1 | CASSPRDSFYNSPLHF
11 | TRBJ2-5 | TRBV20-1 | - | CSADNRETQYF
11 | TRBJ1-1 | TRBV29-1 | - | CSVAGVTEAFF
12 | TRBJ1-1 | TRBV28 | - | CATRLPQGKAFF
16 | TRBJ1-2 | TRBV19 | TRBD1 | CASSMNNEGGNYGYTF
18 | TRBJ2-2 | TRBV4-2 | - | CASSQDSGATINTGELFF
15 | TRBJ1-5 | TRBV2 | TRBD1 | CASSVGQGGNQPQHF
15 | TRBJ2-7 | TRBV7-2 | TRBD1 | CASSLTTGGINEQYF
13 | TRBJ1-6 | TRBV2 | - | CASTGELGSPLHF
18 | TRBJ1-4 | TRBV5-1 | TRBD1 | CASSLAQGGSATNEKLFF
16 | TRBJ2-1 | TRBV7-2 | TRBD2 | CASSLRWSGGQGEQFF
14 | TRBJ1-5 | TRBV5-1 | - | CASSLEGSNQPQHF
12 | TRBJ2-5 | TRBV30 | TRBD1 | CAWTGGRETQYF
15 | TRBJ1-6 | TRBV10-3 | TRBD1 | CAISESTGENSPLHF
16 | TRBJ2-3 | TRBV24-1 | TRBD1 | CATSDRTGATTDTQYF
14 | TRBJ2-1 | TRBV6-5 | - | CASSYLAVYNEQFF
15 | TRBJ1-4 | TRBV5-1 | - | CASSLGGVGEEKLFF
15 | TRBJ1-1 | TRBV4-2 | - | CASSIETAANTEAFF
11 | TRBJ2-1 | TRBV10-2 | - | CASSGGRGKFF
14 | TRBJ1-5 | TRBV2 | - | CASSVIGSNQPQHF
13 | TRBJ2-1 | TRBV29-1 | TRBD1 | CSVAGGRGNEQFF
15 | TRBJ2-5 | TRBV24-1 | TRBD1 | CATSESDRGVETQYF
17 | TRBJ2-1 | TRBV6-2/TRBV6-3 | - | CASSYAGWGPLDNEQFF
15 | TRBJ1-2 | TRBV29-1 | TRBD1 | CSVALNRGISYGYTF
15 | TRBJ1-4 | TRBV30 | - | CAWSSRQPTNEKLFF
11 | TRBJ1-1 | TRBV6-5 | - | CASRRDTEAFF
16 | TRBJ2-1 | TRBV2 | TRBD2 | CASTETGLESIGEQFF
15 | TRBJ1-1 | TRBV2 | - | CASSEAQGLNTEAFF
12 | TRBJ2-3 | TRBV7-4 | - | CASSLGTATQYF
16 | TRBJ2-1 | TRBV7-2 | TRBD2 | CASSLLAGGGYNEQFF
11 | TRBJ1-2 | TRBV30 | - | CAWSNLLGYTF
15 | TRBJ1-2 | TRBV19 | TRBD1 | CASRKNRGTNYGYTF
11 | TRBJ2-3 | TRBV12-3/TRBV12-4 | - | CASSYSDTQYF